The TCR beta chain under discussion was sequenced for a study of blood T cell repertoires in COVID-19 (dated by TCRdb to 2020 to 2022). Study-level background: Samples covering the acute and convalescent phases of COVID-19 were provided by collaborators in the United States, Italy and Spain. The material from the prospective study consisted of cDNA or gDNA derived from T cells, B-cell-depleted T cells, or PBMCs. Deeply sampled blood TCRbeta repertoires from subjects exposed to, actively infected with, or recovered from COVID-19 were included in the dataset. The repertoires were made available in a free public database intended to serve as a resource for research on the immune response to SARS-CoV-2. Samples were obtained from the ongoing ImmuneRACE study (first 160 participants) and from some 1,200 subjects provided by 6 global collaborators. The sample metadata nearly always contained a de-identified subject ID, COVID-19 status, age in years and sex. HLA class I and class II types, where available, came from metadata supplied by the sample provider rather than from assay-based typing. General findings and caveats noted by the study authors: How much clinical and demographic metadata was included differed by source and by participant, and the metadata was provided uncurated.

TCRbeta CDR3 regions were amplified from genomic DNA using the immunoSEQ Assay, a bias-controlled multiplex PCR. As for the original processing: Within the assay, amplification of reference gene primers was used to estimate how many nucleated cells each sample contained. To quantify the absolute abundance of each unique TCRbeta CDR3 rearrangement, sequence reads were collapsed and filtered. Productive Simpson clonality was computed per sample as the square root of Simpson's diversity index over productive rearrangements. In its TCRdb copy, this immuneACCESS table keeps in-frame sequences only and misses some clones. Where compared with another copy, unresolved V genes explain less than half of these, and the others have no known cause. The V and J calls and the clone size are those of that table, but D and trimming were determined from the DNA. The sample records about 340,000 clones, approximately 82% of which are singletons. The ten top clones hold approximately 3.1% of the sample.

Whole blood was collected in K2EDTA tubes by collaborating institutions according to the institutions' own protocols. For TCRbeta analysis, collaborator samples were shipped as frozen whole blood, as isolated PBMCs, or as DNA extracted from either sample type. From the germline V gene, CDR1 is SGHDT and CDR2 is YYEEEE. The CDR3 sequence holds 16 residues, the cysteine and phenylalanine included. Solely the CDR3 DNA is kept, with 48 bases framed from the first base. Deletion took 2 bases off V and 1 base off J, with a span of 16 bases between the germline ends. As for this clone: Which antigen it targets is not known. Base-call qualities are not available, and no considerably larger clone is one nucleotide away.

The sequencing input was peripheral blood. The sequence was obtained from a man under 40 with active or convalescent COVID-19. The rearrangement joined TRBV5-6 to TRBJ2-7; the D region possibly corresponds to TRBD1 (7 bases align). The CDR3 in this case is CASSFYLRGASYEQYF. The sequenced DNA is TGTGCCAGCAGCTTCTACCTCAGGGGGGCTTCCTACGAGCAGTACTTC.